The 3 T cell receptor beta chains presented below share a single source sample, sequenced in a study of cytomegalovirus exposure and HLA in healthy donors. PCR primers comprised 60 Vbeta and 13 Jbeta primers. Assay: immunoSEQ multiplex PCR; the TCRdb copy retains only in-frame clones and omits some. The table has 65,000 to 75,000 clones, about 70% seen once. The sample was PBMCs. All receptors come from a woman in her 30s in good health and CMV-seronegative.

In this sample, this clone is medium-sized (0.01 to 0.1%). The chain employs TRBV5-1 and TRBJ1-2, with 9 bases fitting TRBD1. This CDR3 is 14 amino acids long. V was pared by 3 bases and J by 1 base, with 1 base of the junction left unmatched. Per the germline V gene, CDR1 is SGHRS and CDR2 is YFSETQ. CDR3: CASSWTGDNYGYTF. CDR3 coding DNA: TGCGCCAGCAGCTGGACAGGGGATAACTATGGCTACACCTTC.

The V call is TRBV2, the J call TRBJ2-7; TRBD1 matches at 11 bases. From germline, CDR1 is SNHLY and CDR2 FYNNEI. The CDR3 runs to 15 residues. Trimming cost V 1 base and J 5 bases; bases outside gene matches: 4. The CDR3 region has the DNA TGTGCCAGCAGTGAAGGGACAGGGGGCATCCACGAGCAGTACTTC. Translation gives CASSEGTGGIHEQYF.

The V and J genes are TRBV30 and TRBJ1-5, with no clear D. Germline CDR1 GTSNPN, CDR2 SVGIG (reference sequence). V dropped 2 bases and J dropped 1 base, with 9 bases sitting between them. The CDR3 extends over 14 amino acids. CDR3 region: CAWSTGFSNQPQHF. As DNA, the CDR3 is TGTGCCTGGAGTACGGGGTTCAGCAATCAGCCCCAGCATTTT.